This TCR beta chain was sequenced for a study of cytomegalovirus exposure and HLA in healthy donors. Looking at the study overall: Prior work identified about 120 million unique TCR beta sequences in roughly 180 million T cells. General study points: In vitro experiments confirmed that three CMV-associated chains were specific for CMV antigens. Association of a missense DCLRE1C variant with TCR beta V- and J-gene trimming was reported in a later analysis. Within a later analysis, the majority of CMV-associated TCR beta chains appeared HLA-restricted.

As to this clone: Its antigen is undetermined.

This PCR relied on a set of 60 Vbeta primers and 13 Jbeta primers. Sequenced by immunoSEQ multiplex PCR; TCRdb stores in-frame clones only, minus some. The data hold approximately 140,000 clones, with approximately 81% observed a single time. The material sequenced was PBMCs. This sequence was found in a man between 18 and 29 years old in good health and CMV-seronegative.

CDR3 sequence reads: CASSNGTGVRSGANVLTF. CDR3 nucleotides: TGTGCCAGCAGCAACGGCACAGGCGTCAGATCTGGGGCCAACGTCCTGACTTTC. J is TRBJ2-6 and V is TRBV7-2; possible D gene TRBD1, 5 bases. CDR1 is SGHTA, CDR2 FQGNSA, per germline. The CDR3 extends over 18 amino acids. Trimming took 5 bases from V and 1 from J, leaving 18 bases between them.